The rows below give T cell receptor beta chains drawn from one sample of a study of T cells after posttransplantation cyclophosphamide. Profiled with immunoSEQ multiplex PCR; TCRdb holds only in-frame clones, not every one. In the table there are over 20,000 clones, 95% to 99% of which are singletons. Sample: naive CD8+ T cells sorted from PBMCs. Every receptor here comes from a middle-aged man in good health, CMV-negative, and a related stem cell transplant donor. Both conserved end residues are part of each CDR3. A D gene is named only where the DNA matches it firmly. Not every row has a clone size; where given, it reads once, few, many or a size class.

D,J,size,V,CDR3,DNA
TRBD1,TRBJ1-2,few,TRBV7-6,CASSHPGQNGYTF,TGTGCCAGCAGCCATCCGGGACAGAATGGCTACACCTTC
.,TRBJ2-7,once,TRBV5-5,CASSRSGDEQYF,TGTGCCAGCAGCCGGTCGGGGGACGAGCAGTACTTC
TRBD1,TRBJ2-7,.,TRBV6-5,CASSYYGTGDEQYF,TGTGCCAGCAGTTACTACGGGACAGGGGACGAGCAGTACTTC
.,TRBJ2-7,.,TRBV29-1,CSAVIYEQYF,TGCAGCGCCGTAATCTACGAGCAGTACTTC
.,TRBJ2-5,.,TRBV29-1,CSVEGLAETQYF,TGCAGCGTTGAAGGGCTCGCAGAGACCCAGTACTTC
.,TRBJ2-1,.,TRBV27,CASSSRQSSYNEQFF,TGTGCCAGCAGTTCCCGACAGAGCTCCTACAATGAGCAGTTCTTC
.,TRBJ2-7,.,TRBV11-2,CASSLARADFYYEQYF,TGTGCCAGCAGCTTAGCGAGGGCAGACTTTTACTACGAGCAGTACTTC
.,TRBJ2-3,.,TRBV6-5,CASSYSLRFGTDTQYF,TGTGCCAGCAGTTACTCGTTGCGGTTCGGCACAGATACGCAGTATTTT
TRBD2,TRBJ2-7,.,TRBV7-2,CASSSGGGAYEQYF,TGTGCCAGCAGCTCCGGGGGGGGCGCCTACGAGCAGTACTTC
TRBD1,TRBJ1-1,.,TRBV6-6,CASSYFDRGTEAFF,TGTGCCAGCAGTTACTTCGACAGGGGCACTGAAGCTTTCTTT
.,TRBJ1-1,.,TRBV6-1,CASSEAGRATEAFF,TGTGCCAGCAGTGAAGCGGGCAGGGCCACTGAAGCTTTCTTT
.,TRBJ2-6,.,TRBV27,CASSLAGPGANVLTF,TGTGCCAGCAGTTTAGCGGGTCCTGGGGCCAACGTCCTGACTTTC
TRBD1,TRBJ1-2,.,TRBV27,CASMTGGDGYTF,TGTGCCAGCATGACAGGGGGCGATGGCTACACCTTC
TRBD2,TRBJ2-3,.,TRBV9,CASSVEASGSSDTQYF,TGTGCCAGCAGCGTAGAGGCTAGCGGGAGCTCAGATACGCAGTATTTT
.,TRBJ2-1,.,TRBV30,CAWSVLGREQFF,TGTGCCTGGAGTGTACTAGGTCGAGAGCAGTTCTTC
.,TRBJ2-7,once,TRBV4-1,CASSQEPVDEQYF,TGCGCCAGCAGCCAAGAACCAGTCGACGAGCAGTACTTC
TRBD1,TRBJ2-7,.,TRBV11-2,CASSLGQGPYEQYF,TGTGCCAGCAGCTTAGGACAGGGCCCCTACGAGCAGTACTTC
TRBD1,TRBJ2-7,.,TRBV4-2,CASSPSFTGGGYEQYF,TGTGCCAGCAGCCCGAGTTTTACAGGGGGCGGCTACGAGCAGTACTTC
TRBD1,TRBJ2-7,.,TRBV7-9,CASTDRAYEQYF,TGTGCCAGCACGGACAGGGCTTACGAGCAGTACTTC
.,TRBJ1-1,.,TRBV19,CASSMGGVNTEAFF,TGTGCCAGTAGTATGGGGGGTGTGAACACTGAAGCTTTCTTT
.,TRBJ2-4,.,TRBV13,CASSFPVGPQYF,TGTGCCAGCAGTTTCCCAGTTGGGCCTCAGTACTTC
.,TRBJ2-7,.,TRBV28,CASRKETLSYEQYF,TGTGCCAGCAGGAAAGAGACACTCTCCTACGAGCAGTACTTC
TRBD2,TRBJ2-7,.,TRBV28,CASSSTSGRADEQYF,TGTGCCAGCAGTTCAACTAGCGGGAGGGCCGACGAGCAGTACTTC
TRBD1,TRBJ1-2,.,TRBV5-6,CASSLVDREGYTF,TGTGCCAGCAGCTTGGTCGACAGGGAGGGCTACACCTTC
.,TRBJ2-1,.,TRBV6-5,CASKEDSYNEQFF,TGTGCCTCCAAAGAGGACTCCTACAATGAGCAGTTCTTC
TRBD2,TRBJ2-4,.,TRBV4-2,CASSQMVPSGSRPKNIQYF,TGTGCCAGCAGCCAGATGGTTCCTAGCGGGAGTCGTCCCAAAAACATTCAGTACTTC
.,TRBJ2-5,.,TRBV4-2,CASSQVGAGETQYF,TGTGCCAGCAGCCAAGTGGGAGCGGGAGAGACCCAGTACTTC
TRBD1,TRBJ2-7,.,TRBV2,CASRTGQGNYEQYF,TGTGCCAGCAGGACGGGACAGGGGAATTATGAGCAGTACTTC
.,TRBJ2-2,.,TRBV4-1,CASSRGGGELFF,TGCGCCAGCAGCCGGGGCGGCGGGGAGCTGTTTTTT
TRBD2,TRBJ2-1,.,TRBV29-1,CSVDGSGRYNEQFF,TGCAGCGTTGACGGTAGCGGGAGATACAATGAGCAGTTCTTC
TRBD2,TRBJ2-1,.,TRBV19,CASSMPLSGISNEQFF,TGTGCCAGTAGTATGCCCCTCAGCGGGATATCAAATGAGCAGTTCTTC
.,TRBJ1-2,.,TRBV10-2,CASTIGGPNYGYTF,TGCGCCAGCACGATAGGTGGGCCTAACTATGGCTACACCTTC
TRBD2,TRBJ2-1,.,TRBV7-9,CASSSRTSGWDNEQFF,TGTGCCAGCAGCTCAAGGACTAGCGGGTGGGACAATGAGCAGTTCTTC
.,TRBJ2-7,.,TRBV6-1,CASSEGGGSGYEQYF,TGTGCCAGCAGTGAAGGTGGGGGCAGTGGATACGAGCAGTACTTC
.,TRBJ2-7,.,TRBV27,CASSLSTIHSTYEQYF,TGTGCCAGCAGTTTATCTACTATCCACTCCACCTACGAGCAGTACTTC
.,TRBJ2-7,.,TRBV5-5,CASSLGELLGSQYF,TGTGCCAGCAGCTTGGGTGAACTATTAGGTTCGCAGTACTTC
.,TRBJ2-1,.,TRBV28,CASSFGSREQFF,TGTGCCAGCAGTTTCGGGTCTCGGGAGCAGTTCTTC
TRBD1,TRBJ1-1,.,TRBV6-5,CASHRGLDTEAFF,TGTGCCTCTCACAGGGGGTTGGACACTGAAGCTTTCTTT
TRBD2,TRBJ2-7,.,TRBV30,CAWSLAGGYEQYF,TGTGCCTGGAGTCTAGCGGGAGGTTACGAGCAGTACTTC
.,TRBJ2-7,.,TRBV5-1,CASSFTGSYEQYF,TGCGCCAGCAGCTTTACAGGTTCCTACGAGCAGTACTTC
TRBD1,TRBJ2-3,.,TRBV27,CATSGTVTDTQYF,TGTGCCACCTCCGGGACAGTCACAGATACGCAGTATTTT
TRBD2,TRBJ2-1,.,TRBV28,CASSSRLAGMNEQFF,TGTGCCAGCAGCTCCAGACTAGCGGGAATGAATGAGCAGTTCTTC
.,TRBJ1-1,.,TRBV15,CATSRVMGANTEAFF,TGTGCCACCAGCAGAGTGATGGGAGCGAACACTGAAGCTTTCTTT
.,TRBJ2-1,once,TRBV7-9,CASSLTPSSYNEQFF,TGTGCCAGCAGCTTAACGCCCAGCTCCTACAATGAGCAGTTCTTC
.,TRBJ2-7,.,TRBV12-5,CASGLGGTYEQYF,TGTGCTAGTGGTTTGGGAGGTACCTACGAGCAGTACTTC
TRBD1,TRBJ2-5,once,TRBV7-2,CASSERDRERETQYF,TGTGCCAGCAGCGAAAGGGACAGGGAACGCGAGACCCAGTACTTC
TRBD2,TRBJ2-1,once,TRBV28,CASSAGLAGNNEQFF,TGTGCCAGCAGTGCGGGACTAGCGGGGAACAATGAACAGTTCTTC
.,TRBJ2-2,.,TRBV4-1,CASSQDIGELFF,TGCGCCAGCAGCCAAGATATCGGGGAGCTGTTTTTT
TRBD2,TRBJ2-1,.,TRBV5-1,CASSPVGRAERNEQFF,TGCGCCAGCAGCCCCGTCGGGAGGGCCGAGCGAAATGAGCAGTTCTTC
.,TRBJ2-1,.,TRBV5-1,CASSLSTGGLVYHEQFF,TGCGCCAGCAGCTTGTCAACCGGGGGGCTAGTTTACCATGAGCAGTTCTTC
.,TRBJ1-5,.,TRBV4-3,CASSQDPGGPNQPQHF,TGCGCCAGCAGCCAGGACCCGGGGGGGCCCAATCAGCCCCAGCATTTT
TRBD1,TRBJ1-1,few,TRBV7-6,CASSSGTANTEAFF,TGTGCCAGCAGCTCCGGGACAGCGAACACTGAAGCTTTCTTT
.,TRBJ2-7,.,TRBV5-1,CASSMGQAYEQYF,TGCGCCAGCAGCATGGGACAAGCCTACGAGCAGTACTTC
.,TRBJ1-1,.,TRBV6-4,CASSETQNTEAFF,TGTGCCAGCAGTGAAACACAGAACACTGAAGCTTTCTTT
.,TRBJ2-2,.,TRBV11-2,CASSLSTGTGGVGELFF,TGTGCCAGCAGCTTATCCACCGGGACTGGAGGGGTCGGGGAGCTGTTTTTT
TRBD1,TRBJ2-2,.,TRBV5-4,CASSRQGNTGELFF,TGTGCCAGCAGCCGACAGGGAAACACCGGGGAGCTGTTTTTT
.,TRBJ2-6,.,TRBV27,CASSLKLSGANVLTF,TGTGCCAGCAGTTTGAAGCTCTCTGGGGCCAACGTCCTGACTTTC
.,TRBJ1-5,.,TRBV5-1,CASSLTGFFNQPQHF,TGCGCCAGCAGCTTGACAGGGTTTTTCAATCAGCCCCAGCATTTT
TRBD1,TRBJ1-1,.,TRBV28,CASSLSDRGSTEAFF,TGTGCCAGCAGTCTCTCGGACAGGGGAAGTACTGAAGCTTTCTTT